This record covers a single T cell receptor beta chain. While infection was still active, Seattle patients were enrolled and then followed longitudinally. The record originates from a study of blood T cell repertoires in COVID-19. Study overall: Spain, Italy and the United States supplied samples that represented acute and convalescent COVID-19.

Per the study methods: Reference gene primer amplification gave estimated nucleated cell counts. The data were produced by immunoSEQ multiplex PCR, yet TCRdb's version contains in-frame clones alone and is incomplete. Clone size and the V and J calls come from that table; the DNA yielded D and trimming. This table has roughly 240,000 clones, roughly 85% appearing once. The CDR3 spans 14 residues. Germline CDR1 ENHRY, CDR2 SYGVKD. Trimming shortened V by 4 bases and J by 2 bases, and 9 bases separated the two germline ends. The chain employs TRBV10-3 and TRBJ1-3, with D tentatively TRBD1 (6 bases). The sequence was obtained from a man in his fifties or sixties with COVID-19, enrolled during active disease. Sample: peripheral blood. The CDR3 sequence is CAISADSTGNTIYF. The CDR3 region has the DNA TGTGCCATCAGTGCGGACAGTACTGGAAACACCATATATTTT.